The 22 T cell receptor beta chains reported below all come from one sample, sequenced in a study of cytomegalovirus exposure and HLA in healthy donors. With 60 Vbeta and 13 Jbeta primers, the PCR was carried out. Using immunoSEQ multiplex PCR, the repertoire was profiled, and TCRdb retains in-frame clones only, with some absent. This repertoire shows 150,000 to 200,000 clones, around 84% found once; its top ten account for about 2.5%. Sequenced input: PBMCs. The receptors come from a man aged 30-40 years in good health and CMV-seropositive.

The V call is TRBV2, the J call TRBJ2-4; a possible D gene is TRBD2 (6 bases). The CDR3 has 17 residues. The germline V gene has CDR1 SNHLY and CDR2 FYNNEI. The V gene lost 2 bases and the J gene lost 8 bases, with 22 bases spanning the gap. As DNA, the CDR3 is TGTGCCAGCAGTGAACTGCGTTCTAGTTGGCGGGGCGACATTCAGTACTTC. The encoded protein is CASSELRSSWRGDIQYF.

The table lists this clone with a few counts. This rearrangement joins TRBV10-1 to TRBJ1-1; 7 bases are shared with TRBD1. The CDR3 contains 13 residues. Germline CDR1 is WNHNN and CDR2 is SYGVQD (reference sequence). V lost 2 bases, J lost 8 bases, and 5 bases stayed unmatched. CDR3 region: CASSEIRQGEAFF. The CDR3 nucleotides are TGCGCCAGCAGTGAGATCCGACAGGGAGAAGCTTTCTTT.

The V gene is TRBV4-1, the J gene TRBJ2-7, with 9 bases identical to TRBD1. Trimming cost V 3 bases and J 0 bases; bases outside gene matches: 6. CDR1 MGHRA and CDR2 YSYEKL come from the germline V gene. This CDR3 has 16 residues. The CDR3 DNA reads as TGCGCCAGCAGCCATTTTCCGGGACAGGGCTCCTACGAGCAGTACTTC. This translates into CASSHFPGQGSYEQYF.

The J gene is TRBJ2-7, the V gene TRBV18; tentatively, D is TRBD1 (5 bases). V shed 1 base and J shed 7 bases, with 17 bases lying between them. From germline, CDR1 is KGHSH and CDR2 LQKENI. CDR3 length: 15 residues. CDR3 sequence (DNA): TGTGCCAGCTCACCACAGAATACAGGAACTCGGGAGCAGTACTTC. Encoded protein: CASSPQNTGTREQYF. Using reference TRBV18 and TRBJ2-7 for the parts outside the CDR3, the full variable domain is NAGVMQNPRHLVRRRGQEARLRCSPMKGHSHVYWYRQLPEEGLKFMVYLQKENIIDESGMPKERFSAEFPKEGPSILRIQQVVRGDSAAYFCASSPQNTGTREQYFGPGTRLTVT.

The CDR3 DNA reads as TGTGCCAGCAGTTTATACAGCGGGAGGTCCTACGAGCAGTACGTC. It encodes CASSLYSGRSYEQYV. The V and J genes are TRBV6-5 and TRBJ2-7, with TRBD2 matching 9 bases. Germline-derived CDR1 and CDR2 are MNHEY and SVGAGI. This CDR3 comprises 15 residues. J gave up 1 base and V 4 bases, and 5 bases lay outside the gene matches.

The gene calls are TRBV5-4 and TRBJ1-2; D not certain. The V gene lost 2 bases and the J gene lost 2 bases, with 7 bases spanning the gap. The CDR3 covers 13 residues. Germline lookup yields CDR1 SGHNT and CDR2 YYREEE (reference sequence). CDR3 nucleotide sequence: TGTGCCAGCAGCTTAAACAGCAACTATGGCTACACCTTC. Protein product: CASSLNSNYGYTF.

This clone was observed many times. The chain couples TRBV18 to TRBJ2-7; 7 nucleotides align to TRBD1. This CDR3 is 13 amino acids long. V trimming: 6 bases; J trimming: 4 bases; junction bases outside the gene matches: 6. CDR1 KGHSH and CDR2 LQKENI come from the germline V gene. The CDR3 DNA reads as TGTGCCAGCTCCCAGGGACAGCAGTACGAGCAGTACGTC. Translation gives CASSQGQQYEQYV.

This sequence joins TRBV7-9 and TRBJ1-1; D is possibly TRBD1 (5 bases). CDR1 and CDR2 from the germline V gene are SEHNR and FQNEAQ (reference sequence). CDR3 length: 16 amino acids. V lost 5 bases, J lost 6 bases, and 22 bases lay in between. For the CDR3, the DNA is TGTGCCAGCAGCCTTGGGGGGGGTCGGGTCGTCGCTGAAGCTTTCTTT. It codes for CASSLGGGRVVAEAFF.

The chain carries TRBV20-1 and TRBJ1-3; D is uncertain. Trimming took off 5 bases at V and 8 bases at J, with 7 bases between the two ends. CDR3 length equals 10 residues. Germline loops: CDR1 DFQATT, CDR2 SNEGSKA (reference sequence). CDR3: CSALIDTIYF. CDR3 in DNA: TGCAGTGCTCTTATCGACACCATATATTTT.

This clone appeared a single time. The rearrangement joins TRBV6-5 to TRBJ2-7; 12 bases fit TRBD2. The germline V gene has CDR1 MNHEY and CDR2 SVGAGI. Trimming at V came to 4 bases and at J to 4 bases, leaving 5 bases not matched to a gene. The CDR3 is 15 residues long. The CDR3 is CASSSRLAGAYEQYF. CDR3 nucleotides: TGTGCCAGCAGTTCCCGACTAGCGGGAGCATACGAGCAGTACTTC.

Note on this clone: At one boundary the junction diverges from the germline segment, which might be a read error. The V call is TRBV7-7, the J call TRBJ2-5; 10 bases match TRBD1. CDR1 is SSHAT and CDR2 is FNYEAQ in the germline V gene (reference sequence). The CDR3 extends over 16 amino acids. This chain's CDR3 is CASSSTGGQGGETQYF. CDR3 DNA: TGTGCTAGCAGCTCGACAGGGGGCCAGGGAGGAGAGACCCAGTACTTC. The whole variable domain, remainder taken from reference TRBV7-7 and TRBJ2-5, is GAGVSQSPRYKVTKRGQDVTLRCDPISSHATLYWYQQALGQGPEFLTYFNYEAQPDKSGLPSDRFSAERPEGSISTLTIQRTEQRDSAMYRCASSSTGGQGGETQYFGPGTRLLVL.

This clone was observed once. The chain employs TRBV5-4 and TRBJ2-3; no definite D call. This CDR3 is built from 15 residues. CDR1 and CDR2 (germline): SGHNT, YYREEE (reference sequence). V shed 4 bases and J shed 2 bases, with 14 bases lying between them. The CDR3 loop is CASSPITPITDTQYF. In DNA form, the CDR3 reads TGTGCCAGCAGCCCCATTACACCGATCACAGATACGCAGTATTTT.

The genes are TRBV2 and TRBJ2-3; 8 nucleotides line up with TRBD2. The V gene's germline CDR1 is SNHLY and CDR2 FYNNEI. With V trimmed by 6 bases and J by 6 bases, 14 bases remained unmatched. This CDR3 is built from 16 residues. The CDR3 DNA is TGTGCCAGCAGCGCACCTCTAGCGGGCCCCCCGGATACGCAGTATTTT. Translated, it gives CASSAPLAGPPDTQYF.

V and J are TRBV2 and TRBJ1-3; D gene unclear. Per germline, CDR1 SNHLY and CDR2 FYNNEI. V lost 3 bases, J lost 3 bases, and 9 bases lay in between. The CDR3 runs to 14 residues. The CDR3 sequence is CASSETRIGNTIYF. CDR3 DNA sequence: TGTGCCAGCAGTGAGACGAGGATTGGAAACACCATATATTTT.

The chain uses TRBV11-3 and TRBJ2-7; maybe TRBD2 (6 bases). V lost 4 bases and J 2 bases, leaving 9 bases between the germline ends. Looked up from germline, CDR1 is SGHNT and CDR2 is YENEEA. This CDR3 comprises 13 residues. This CDR3 reads CASSWRDTYEQYF. The CDR3 DNA reads TGTGCCAGCAGCTGGCGGGATACCTACGAGCAGTACTTC. Based on the CDR3 plus reference TRBV11-3 and TRBJ2-7, the full variable domain is EAGVVQSPRYKIIEKKQPVAFWCNPISGHNTLYWYLQNLGQGPELLIRYENEEAVDDSQLPKDRFSAERLKGVDSTLKIQPAELGDSAVYLCASSWRDTYEQYFGPGTRLTVT.

The table lists this clone with a few counts. This chain connects TRBV6-5 to TRBJ1-1; D is unclear. Germline V lookup: CDR1 MNHEY, CDR2 SVGAGI. The ends were cut back, 2 bases at V and 6 bases at J, with 13 bases in the middle. The CDR3 consists of 14 residues. The CDR3 protein is CASSYKARMAEAFF. In DNA, the CDR3 is TGTGCCAGCAGTTACAAGGCTAGGATGGCTGAAGCTTTCTTT.

The table lists this clone with a few counts. The chain recombines TRBV6-5 with TRBJ1-1; tentative D call: TRBD1 (5 bases). The V end lost 7 bases, the J end lost 3 bases, and 12 bases lay between the germline ends. This CDR3 is 13 amino acids long. CDR1 and CDR2 from the germline V gene are MNHEY and SVGAGI. The CDR3 DNA reads TGTGCCAGCACCTTGGGGGGGGACACTGAAGCTTTCTTT. This encodes CASTLGGDTEAFF.

The chain recombines TRBV7-6 with TRBJ2-3; TRBD2 matches at 15 bases. With 2 bases clipped from V and 3 bases from J, the junction kept 12 bases outside the gene matches. The CDR3 spans 20 residues. Germline V gene lookup returns CDR1 SGHVS and CDR2 FNYEAQ. The DNA for the CDR3 is TGTGCCAGCAGCTTATCCGGACTAGCGGGAGGGCCCGGATGGACAGATACGCAGTATTTT. It translates to CASSLSGLAGGPGWTDTQYF.

This clone was counted a single time. The chain is built from TRBV6-6 and TRBJ1-5; TRBD1 agrees at 8 bases. Germline trimming cut 3 bases from V and 1 base from J; bases unmatched to any gene: 2. The CDR3 has 15 residues. Germline V gene sequence: CDR1 MNHNY, CDR2 SVGAGI (reference sequence). CDR3 sequence: CASSYQGASNQPQHF. The DNA of the CDR3 is TGTGCCAGCAGTTATCAGGGGGCGAGCAATCAGCCCCAGCATTTT.

The V call is TRBV7-2, the J call TRBJ2-1; D is uncertain. The CDR3 totals 14 residues. The V and J ends lost 0 bases and 0 bases respectively, with 3 bases between them. Germline V gives CDR1 SGHTA, CDR2 FQGNSA. CDR3 sequence (DNA): TGTGCCAGCAGCTTAGCGAGCTCCTACAATGAGCAGTTCTTC. Amino acid sequence: CASSLASSYNEQFF.

The genes are TRBV19 and TRBJ1-1, with D possibly being TRBD1 (6 bases). Germline V gives CDR1 LNHDA, CDR2 SQIVND (reference sequence). This CDR3 is 15 amino acids long. The ends were cut back, 1 base at V and 1 base at J, with 10 bases in the middle. The CDR3 sequence: CASSIGGQPNTEAFF. Here the CDR3 DNA reads TGTGCCAGTAGTATAGGAGGACAGCCGAACACTGAAGCTTTCTTT.

The J gene is TRBJ2-3, the V gene TRBV7-9; maybe TRBD1 (5 bases). V lost 5 bases, J lost 0 bases, and 9 bases lay in between. Germline V lookup: CDR1 SEHNR, CDR2 FQNEAQ (reference sequence). CDR3 length: 14 amino acids. CDR3 region: CASSPRQSTDTQYF. The CDR3 nucleotides are TGTGCCAGCAGCCCCAGACAGAGCACAGATACGCAGTATTTT.